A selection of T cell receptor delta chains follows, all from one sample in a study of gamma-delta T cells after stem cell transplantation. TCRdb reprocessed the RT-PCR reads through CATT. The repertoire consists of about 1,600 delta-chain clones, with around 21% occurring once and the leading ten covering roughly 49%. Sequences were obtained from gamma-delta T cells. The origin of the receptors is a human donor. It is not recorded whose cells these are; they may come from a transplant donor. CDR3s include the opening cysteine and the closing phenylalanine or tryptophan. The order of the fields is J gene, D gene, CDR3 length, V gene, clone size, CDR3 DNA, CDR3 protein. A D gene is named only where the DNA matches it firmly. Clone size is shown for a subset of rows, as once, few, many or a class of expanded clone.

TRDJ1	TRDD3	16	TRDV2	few	TGTGCCTGTGACACCGTTGTACTGGGGGATACCGATAAACTCATCTTT	CACDTVVLGDTDKLIF
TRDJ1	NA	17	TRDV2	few	TGTGCCTGTGACATGAGTTTCGGGACAAATCCTTCCGATAAACTCATCTTT	CACDMSFGTNPSDKLIF
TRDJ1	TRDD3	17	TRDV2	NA	TGTGCCTGTGACACGCTATCTACTGGGGGACACACCGATAAACTCATCTTT	CACDTLSTGGHTDKLIF
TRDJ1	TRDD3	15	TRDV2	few	TGTGCCTGTGACCGGGTGGGGGATAACACCGATAAACTCATCTTT	CACDRVGDNTDKLIF
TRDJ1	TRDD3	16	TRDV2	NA	TGTGCCTGTGACACCGTGGGATACCGGTACACCGATAAACTCATCTTT	CACDTVGYRYTDKLIF
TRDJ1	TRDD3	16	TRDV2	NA	TGTGCCTGTGACACCGTCGGGGATACGAATGCCGATAAACTCATCTTT	CACDTVGDTNADKLIF
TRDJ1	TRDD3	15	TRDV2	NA	TGTGCCTGTGACACGCTGGGGGAATACACCGATAAACTCATCTTT	CACDTLGEYTDKLIF
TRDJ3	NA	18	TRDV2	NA	TGTGCCTGTGACACCGTTGGAGAAAGCTCCTGGGACACCCGACAGATGTTTTTC	CACDTVGESSWDTRQMFF
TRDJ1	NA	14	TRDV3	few	TGTGCCTTATGTACGGAGGGGGAGGCCGATAAACTCATCTTT	CALCTEGEADKLIF
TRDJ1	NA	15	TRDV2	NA	TGTGCCTGTGACCCGATTACAGCGGGGACCGATAAACTCATCTTT	CACDPITAGTDKLIF
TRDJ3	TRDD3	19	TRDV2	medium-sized	TGTGCCTGTGACCCTATTCGGGGGATTAGCTCCTGGGACACCCGACAGATGTTTTTC	CACDPIRGISSWDTRQMFF
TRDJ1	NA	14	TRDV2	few	TGTGCCTGTGACACCGTGTCCCGGTCCGATAAACTCATCTTT	CACDTVSRSDKLIF
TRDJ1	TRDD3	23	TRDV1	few	TGTGCTCTTGGGGACACCTTCCTCCTGGGGGATACGGTCCTCACAGTCAACACCGATAAACTCATCTTT	CALGDTFLLGDTVLTVNTDKLIF
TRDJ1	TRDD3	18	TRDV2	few	TGTGCCTGTGACACCATTACTGGGGGCCCCGATAGGGGCGATAAACTCATCTTT	CACDTITGGPDRGDKLIF
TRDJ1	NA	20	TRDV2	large	TGTGCCTGTGACACCGTTAAAGGGGGGGAAAGAGCTGGGCACACCGATAAACTCATCTTT	CACDTVKGGERAGHTDKLIF
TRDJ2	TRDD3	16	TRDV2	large	TGTGCCTGTGACGTACTGGGGACCCCGGGGGGGGCACAACTCTTCTTT	CACDVLGTPGGAQLFF
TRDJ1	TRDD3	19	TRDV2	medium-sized	TGTGCCTGTGACTCCATCTCTTTGGGGGATACGTTATGGGCCGATAAACTCATCTTT	CACDSISLGDTLWADKLIF
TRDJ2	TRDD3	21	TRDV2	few	TGTGCCTGTGACACCGCCAGTAGTGGGGGATACGCTCCTCCTTTGACAGCACAACTCTTCTTT	CACDTASSGGYAPPLTAQLFF
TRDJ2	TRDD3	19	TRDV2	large	TGTGCCTGTGACAGTATGTTGGGGGACCGAGGAGCTTTGACAGCACAACTCTTCTTT	CACDSMLGDRGALTAQLFF
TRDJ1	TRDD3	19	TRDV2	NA	TGTGCCTGTGTGGGCCTTCCGTCGGGGGATACGGGCGGCACCGATAAACTCATCTTT	CACVGLPSGDTGGTDKLIF
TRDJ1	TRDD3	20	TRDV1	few	TGTGCTCTTGGGGAACTCAGATCCCCTTACTGGGGGAGCTACACCGATAAACTCATCTTT	CALGELRSPYWGSYTDKLIF